The clone carrying this TCR beta chain has at least ten counts. Alpha- and beta-chain coverage of first-strand cDNA came from TRAV- and TRBV-specific primers. The TCRs were subjected to amplification over approximately 20 PCR cycles employing a constant-region primer in conjunction with a V-primer adapter. By in vitro transcription, the isolated mRNA was amplified. TCRdb itself ran the reads through MiXCR, one entry per CDR3 protein. The sample carries 55,000 to 80,000 distinct CDR3 sequences, 26% recorded once. The data are from a study of low-dose radiotherapy and immunotherapy resistance in tumors. Study details: The authors gave intravenous cyclophosphamide 200 mg/m2 every two weeks, one day before radiation and immunotherapy. A dose of 300 mg of oral aspirin was taken by patients daily for four cycles from cycle 1 day 1.

Germline-derived CDR1 and CDR2 are DFQATT and SNEGSKA (reference sequence). Germline trimming cut 3 bases from V and 5 bases from J; bases unmatched to any gene: 3. This CDR3 is built from 12 residues. Time point indicated: before trial treatment. Nivolumab, ipilimumab, aspirin, low-dose cyclophosphamide and low-dose radiotherapy were given to donors. This chain links TRBV20-1 with TRBJ2-5, with 7 bases aligning to TRBD2. The specimen comprised PBMCs, sampled before treatment. The receptor comes from a male donor with rectosigmoid adenocarcinoma. CDR3 DNA sequence: TGCAGTGCTAGTAGAGCGGGGGAGACCCAGTACTTC. The encoded protein is CSASRAGETQYF.